This T cell receptor beta chain was observed in a study of chemoradiotherapy in HPV16-positive cancers. Study-wide background: Candidate HPV-specific T-cell clones and common TCR motifs came from functional assays in a couple of HPV16-positive patients. The study, taken as a whole, reports: In HPV16-positive patients, HPV-responsive T-cell expansion tracked better recurrence-free survival. During treatment, candidate HPV-specific clones and E7-related motifs expanded in tumor.

Samples were taken several times over chemoradiotherapy. Germline V gives CDR1 SEHNR, CDR2 FQNEAQ (reference sequence). The CDR3 totals 12 residues. V was clipped by 3 bases and J by 3 bases, with 6 bases between them. On this clone itself: Antigen: not known. The same CDR3 can be traced to other DNA sequences in this sample.

Sequencing was performed with immunoSEQ multiplex PCR; in TCRdb, only in-frame clones are kept and a portion is missing. The sample has just under 40,000 clones; around 82% are singletons. The receptor comes from a human donor with HPV-associated anogenital cancer. The chain carries TRBV7-9 and TRBJ2-7; no clear D. The sequences come from blood, collected from a patient who underwent chemoradiotherapy. CDR3 in amino acids: CASSLADYEQYF. DNA of the CDR3: TGTGCCAGCAGCTTGGCCGACTACGAGCAGTACTTC.